The 26 T cell receptor beta chains below come from one sample, sequenced in a study of glioma-infiltrating T cells after dendritic cell vaccination. Produced via immunoSEQ multiplex PCR; TCRdb's table is partial and in-frame only. The sample consists of around 90,000 clones, roughly three quarters of them appearing once. Sequences were derived from blood, sampled before dendritic cell vaccination. The origin of the receptors is a human donor with glioblastoma.

The V gene is TRBV19, the J gene TRBJ2-1; D is possibly TRBD2 (6 bases). V was cut by 4 bases and J by 4 bases, with 14 bases left in between. The CDR3 consists of 15 residues. Per germline, CDR1 LNHDA and CDR2 SQIVND (reference sequence). CDR3 sequence reads: CASSTEGGPYNEQFF. The CDR3 nucleotides are TGTGCCAGTAGTACTGAGGGAGGCCCGTACAATGAGCAGTTCTTC.

The chain links TRBV15 to TRBJ2-1; weak D call: TRBD2 (6 bases). Looked up from germline, CDR1 is LNHNV and CDR2 is YYDKDF (reference sequence). V gave up 1 base and J gave up 9 bases, with 16 bases separating them. The CDR3 consists of 15 residues. CDR3 bases: TGTGCCACCAGCAGAGTTCCACGGACTAAACCTGAGCAGTTCTTC. Protein product: CATSRVPRTKPEQFF.

The rearrangement joins TRBV29-1 to TRBJ1-1; D is possibly TRBD1 (5 bases). The CDR3 extends over 16 amino acids. The V end lost 7 bases, the J end lost 2 bases, and 23 bases lay between the germline ends. The germline CDR1 and CDR2 sequences are SQVTM and ANQGSEA. The CDR3 nucleotides read TGCAGCGGCGGGGGGGGGAGAGGGGCGTCCAACACTGAAGCTTTCTTT. It codes for CSGGGGRGASNTEAFF.

This sequence joins TRBV2 and TRBJ2-2, with a weak D call TRBD2 (5 bases). The CDR3 contains 12 residues. Looked up from germline, CDR1 is SNHLY and CDR2 is FYNNEI. V lost 6 bases and J lost 7, with 9 bases in between. The DNA for the CDR3 is TGTGCCAGCAGGAGGACTCTCGGGGAGCTGTTTTTT. This translates into CASRRTLGELFF.

The rearrangement uses TRBV10-2 and TRBJ2-1; tentatively, D is TRBD2 (5 bases). Per the germline V gene, CDR1 is WSHSY and CDR2 is SAAADI. CDR3 size: 15 residues. V was pared by 5 bases and J by 5 bases, with 16 bases between. CDR3 sequence reads: CASSWRITVNNEQFF. Written as DNA, the CDR3 is TGCGCCAGCAGTTGGAGGATTACTGTCAACAATGAGCAGTTCTTC.

This clone appeared a single time. The CDR3 DNA reads TGTGCCAGCAGCCAAGGGACTAGTCGATACTTC. Translating gives CASSQGTSRYF. The chain combines TRBV14 with TRBJ2-7; TRBD2 agrees at 7 bases. V lost 1 base to trimming and J lost 13 bases; unmatched junction nucleotides: 4. CDR3 size: 11 residues. Germline V gene lookup returns CDR1 SGHDN and CDR2 FVKESK. Supplemented by reference TRBV14 and TRBJ2-7, the full variable domain reads EAGVTQFPSHSVIEKGQTVTLRCDPISGHDNLYWYRRVMGKEIKFLLHFVKESKQDESGMPNNRFLAERTGGTYSTLKVQPAELEDSGVYFCASSQGTSRYFGPGTRLTVT.

This chain links TRBV2 with TRBJ2-3, with D maybe TRBD2 (6 bases). Trimming left V 10 bases short and J 6 bases short, with 17 bases between. This CDR3 has 13 amino acids. Looked up from germline, CDR1 is SNHLY and CDR2 is FYNNEI. CDR3 nucleotides: TGTGCCACCCGGGAGCCCCCGGCCGATACGCAGTATTTT. Protein product: CATREPPADTQYF.

The chain recombines TRBV7-9 with TRBJ1-6, with 8 bases aligning to TRBD1. After removal of 5 bases from V and 7 bases from J, the junction contained 7 bases not matched to a gene. CDR1 SEHNR and CDR2 FQNEAQ come from the germline V gene (reference sequence). CDR3 size: 15 residues. CDR3 DNA sequence: TGTGCCAGCAGCCCGACAGGGGCGGGCAATTCACCCCTCCACTTT. It specifies CASSPTGAGNSPLHF.

V usage is TRBV2 and J usage is TRBJ2-5; no definite D call. Germline V gene data show CDR1 as SNHLY and CDR2 as FYNNEI. This CDR3 region has 13 residues. Deletions cut 4 bases from V and 4 bases from J, with 10 bases between. CDR3 sequence: CASSGASTETQYF. As DNA, the CDR3 is TGTGCCAGCAGTGGGGCCAGTACAGAGACCCAGTACTTC.

This clone was recorded once. The V gene is TRBV10-2, the J gene TRBJ1-3; no reliable D call. Trimming stripped 4 bases from V and 2 bases from J, with 6 bases between. This CDR3 contains 13 residues. Germline V gives CDR1 WSHSY, CDR2 SAAADI. DNA of the CDR3: TGCGCCAGCAGTGTGGCTGCTGGAAACACCATATATTTT. Its protein is CASSVAAGNTIYF.

This chain uses TRBV27 with TRBJ1-5; D gene unclear. The germline V and J ends were trimmed by 2 bases and 0 bases, with 5 bases remaining between them. CDR1 and CDR2 (germline): MNHEY, SMNVEV (reference sequence). The CDR3 runs to 14 residues. The CDR3 DNA reads as TGTGCCAGCAGTTTACAGAATAGCAATCAGCCCCAGCATTTT. It translates to CASSLQNSNQPQHF.

As regards this clone: The junction and the germline gene differ at one end; a read error may be behind it. The genes are TRBV28 and TRBJ2-7; 9 bases line up with TRBD2. CDR1 is MDHEN and CDR2 is SYDVKM in the germline V gene. The CDR3 spans 18 residues. The DNA for the CDR3 is TGTGCCAGCAGTTTAATAGGGCTGAGTAGCGGGAGTTTGTGTCCTAAGGACTTC. Translation: CASSLIGLSSGSLCPKDF.

The V call is TRBV5-1, the J call TRBJ2-3, with D possibly TRBD2 on 6 matching bases. Germline lookup yields CDR1 SGHRS and CDR2 YFSETQ. The V and J ends lost 6 bases and 4 bases respectively, with 15 bases between them. This CDR3 contains 14 residues. CDR3 nucleotide sequence: TGCGCCAGCACCCTGACTAGACGGGCAGATACGCAGTATTTT. Amino acids: CASTLTRRADTQYF.

V and J are TRBV21-1 and TRBJ1-4. TRBV21-1 constitutes a pseudogene. The CDR3 has 15 amino acids. The CDR3 reads CASSIKAGENEKLFF. The CDR3 bases are TGTGCCAGCAGCATTAAGGCCGGGGAAAATGAAAAACTGTTTTTT.

The chain couples TRBV19 to TRBJ1-1; 7 nucleotides agree with TRBD1. Per germline, CDR1 LNHDA and CDR2 SQIVND (reference sequence). This CDR3 is built from 17 residues. The V gene end was trimmed by 0 bases and the J gene end by 0 bases; junction bases not matched to a gene: 7. This CDR3 is CASSIDLPTGMNTEAFF. The CDR3 region has the DNA TGTGCCAGTAGTATAGATCTCCCGACAGGGATGAACACTGAAGCTTTCTTT.

This chain uses TRBV18 with TRBJ1-2; D might be TRBD1 (5 bases). The germline V and J ends were trimmed by 0 bases and 6 bases, with 11 bases remaining between them. CDR1 KGHSH and CDR2 LQKENI come from the germline V gene. The CDR3 has 14 residues. The CDR3, as DNA: TGTGCCAGCTCACCACCGGTGGCCAGGGATGGCTACACCTTC. This sequence encodes CASSPPVARDGYTF.

V usage is TRBV7-6 and J usage is TRBJ2-5, with 8 bases aligning to TRBD2. In germline, CDR1 is SGHVS, CDR2 FNYEAQ. V gave up 7 bases and J gave up 3 bases; unmatched junction bases: 16. The CDR3 is 17 residues long. CDR3 coding DNA: TGTGCCAGCACCGACCCCGCGGGGGGCCTAGGGGAAGAGACCCAGTACTTC. Translating gives CASTDPAGGLGEETQYF.

The V and J genes are TRBV20-1 and TRBJ2-5; the D is unclear. Germline assignment: CDR1 DFQATT and CDR2 SNEGSKA (reference sequence). The CDR3 is 10 residues long. V was trimmed by 5 bases and J by 4 bases, leaving 5 bases between them. CDR3 region: CSAARETQYF. The CDR3 region has the DNA TGCAGTGCTGCCAGAGAGACCCAGTACTTC.

This clone has just one count. The genes are TRBV9 and TRBJ2-5; 9 bases are a match to TRBD2. Trimming took 0 bases from V and 4 from J; bases not matched to a gene: 10. The germline CDR1 and CDR2 sequences are SGDLS and YYNGEE. CDR3 length: 17 residues. The CDR3 DNA sequence: TGTGCCAGCAGCGTAGGGGTAGCGGGAGTCGGCGTAGAGACCCAGTACTTC. This codes for CASSVGVAGVGVETQYF.

The chain links TRBV5-1 to TRBJ2-7; no clear D. The V gene lost 3 bases and the J gene lost 5 bases, with 15 bases spanning the gap. The CDR3 totals 14 residues. Germline assignment: CDR1 SGHRS and CDR2 YFSETQ. Here the CDR3 reads CASSSPVLGDEQYF. CDR3 DNA: TGCGCCAGCAGCTCCCCCGTTCTAGGTGACGAGCAGTACTTC.

J is TRBJ2-2 and V is TRBV7-3; weak D call: TRBD2 (6 bases). Trimming took 5 bases from V and 0 from J, leaving 10 bases between them. Germline values: CDR1 SGHTA, CDR2 FQGTGA. The CDR3 consists of 15 residues. DNA of the CDR3: TGTGCCAGCAGCCAGGGACTTTCGAACACCGGGGAGCTGTTTTTT. Amino acids: CASSQGLSNTGELFF.

The genes are TRBV6-1 and TRBJ2-5; TRBD1 aligns across 7 bases. The V gene end was trimmed by 10 bases and the J gene end by 3 bases; junction bases not matched to a gene: 8. The length of the CDR3 is 13 residues. CDR1 is MNHNS, CDR2 SASEGT, per germline. The CDR3 nucleotides read TGTGCCACCCTGGGACAGTATGAAGAGACCCAGTACTTC. It translates to CATLGQYEETQYF.

The rearrangement links TRBV6-5 to TRBJ1-2, with 7 bases aligning to TRBD1. The CDR3 has 12 amino acids. Trimming cost V 9 bases and J 7 bases; bases outside gene matches: 8. The germline gives CDR1 MNHEY, CDR2 SVGAGI. The CDR3 nucleotides read TGTGCCAGTCACAGGGGTCCCCTTGGCTACACCTTC. It is translated as CASHRGPLGYTF.

This clone occurred once. The rearrangement joins TRBV11-3 to TRBJ1-2; the D gene is possibly TRBD1 (6 bases). The V gene's germline CDR1 is SGHNT and CDR2 YENEEA. The V and J ends lost 4 bases and 5 bases respectively, with 14 bases between them. CDR3 length: 14 amino acids. The CDR3: CASSCGQGWYGYTF. The CDR3 region has the DNA TGTGCCAGCAGCTGTGGTCAGGGGTGGTATGGCTACACCTTC.

This clone was counted once. V gene TRBV5-1 combines with J gene TRBJ2-3, with D maybe TRBD2 (6 bases). The germline V gene has CDR1 SGHRS and CDR2 YFSETQ. V was pared by 4 bases and J by 0 bases, with 12 bases between. CDR3 length: 15 residues. For the CDR3, the DNA is TGCGCCAGCAGCGGTCCGGGAGTTAGCACAGATACGCAGTATTTT. Encoded protein: CASSGPGVSTDTQYF.

The chain couples TRBV9 to TRBJ2-5; 11 bases are a match to TRBD1. The junction had 8 bases not matched to a gene; V was cut back by 3 bases and J by 4 bases. The CDR3 sequence is 16 residues long. Germline loops: CDR1 SGDLS, CDR2 YYNGEE. CDR3 nucleotide sequence: TGTGCCAGCAGCGCCAGGACAGGGGGCGCGGGAGAGACCCAGTACTTC. It specifies CASSARTGGAGETQYF.